Listed here are 31 T cell receptor beta chains from one sample, sequenced in a study of cytomegalovirus exposure and HLA in healthy donors. This PCR relied on a set of 60 Vbeta primers and 13 Jbeta primers. Clones were sequenced by immunoSEQ multiplex PCR, and TCRdb holds only the in-frame ones, with some missing. The profile shows approximately 110,000 clones, 76% of them singletons. Sequenced: PBMCs. These receptors were collected from a man in his forties or fifties in good health and CMV-seronegative.

The chain carries TRBV29-1 and TRBJ2-7; TRBD1 is a possible D gene (5 bases). The V and J ends lost 4 bases and 1 base respectively, with 17 bases between them. This CDR3 spans 15 amino acids. Germline lookup yields CDR1 SQVTM and CDR2 ANQGSEA. The CDR3: CSVVGTTGFSYEQYF. The CDR3 DNA is TGCAGCGTTGTAGGAACTACAGGTTTTTCCTACGAGCAGTACTTC.

This chain connects TRBV5-6 to TRBJ2-4, with TRBD1 matching over 7 bases. The CDR3 spans 18 residues. Looked up from germline, CDR1 is SGHDT and CDR2 is YYEEEE. Losses at the gene ends were 0 bases for V and 3 bases for J; bases not matched to a gene: 12. Here the CDR3 DNA reads TGTGCCAGCAGCTTGGGGGGGCAGGGGGTGTCAGGCAAAAACATTCAGTACTTC. It codes for CASSLGGQGVSGKNIQYF.

V usage is TRBV5-1 and J usage is TRBJ1-3; no clear D gene. Germline V gene lookup returns CDR1 SGHRS and CDR2 YFSETQ. The V and J ends lost 4 bases and 8 bases respectively, with 16 bases between them. This CDR3 is 14 amino acids long. The CDR3 here is CASSHLDWGYTIYF. The DNA for the CDR3 is TGCGCCAGCAGCCATCTGGACTGGGGTTACACCATATATTTT.

V usage is TRBV29-1 and J usage is TRBJ2-7, with 8 bases identical to TRBD1. J lost 7 bases, V lost 7 bases, and 9 bases had no gene match. The CDR3 spans 12 residues. CDR1 and CDR2 from the germline V gene are SQVTM and ANQGSEA. CDR3 residues: CSGRTGNGEQYF. Here the CDR3 DNA reads TGCAGCGGCCGGACAGGGAATGGAGAGCAGTACTTC.

DNA for the CDR3: TGCGCCAGCAGCAACACCGGGACAGGGGATAAGTATGGCTACACCTTC. Protein sequence: CASSNTGTGDKYGYTF. The chain couples TRBV5-1 to TRBJ1-2; 10 positions match TRBD1. The V segment lost 4 bases and the J segment 5 bases; nucleotides outside the gene matches: 11. The CDR3 has 16 residues. Looked up from germline, CDR1 is SGHRS and CDR2 is YFSETQ.

The genes are TRBV6-5 and TRBJ1-2, with 11 bases that match TRBD1. V shed 7 bases and J 4 bases; nucleotides not matched to a gene: 5. Germline CDR1 reads MNHEY; CDR2 reads SVGAGI. The CDR3 length is 14 residues. Here the CDR3 reads CASTSGQGGYGYTF. In DNA form, the CDR3 reads TGTGCCAGCACCTCGGGACAGGGGGGCTATGGCTACACCTTC.

The chain employs TRBV23-1 and TRBJ1-1, with D maybe TRBD1 (6 bases). TRBV23-1 carries the ORF label, with uncertain function. The CDR3 has 15 amino acids. Trimming left V 3 bases short and J 6 bases short, with 17 bases between. Here the CDR3 reads CASSHSRDRTAEAFF. CDR3 sequence (DNA): TGCGCCAGCAGTCATTCCCGAGACAGGACCGCTGAAGCTTTCTTT.

The chain joins TRBV7-2 to TRBJ2-3; 10 positions match TRBD1. The CDR3 is made up of 20 amino acids. Germline loops: CDR1 SGHTA, CDR2 FQGNSA. V gave up 0 bases and J gave up 0 bases; unmatched junction bases: 12. The CDR3: CASSLAFGTGAISSTDTQYF. CDR3 nucleotide sequence: TGTGCCAGCAGCTTAGCCTTCGGGACAGGGGCCATCTCTAGCACAGATACGCAGTATTTT.

This chain links TRBV5-1 with TRBJ1-2; TRBD1 matches 9 bases. Germline assignment: CDR1 SGHRS and CDR2 YFSETQ. The CDR3 is made up of 17 amino acids. V dropped 1 base and J dropped 4; count of bases not matched to a gene: 11. This CDR3 is CASSLPGTGSFGYGYTF. The DNA for the CDR3 is TGCGCCAGCAGCTTGCCCGGGACAGGGAGTTTCGGCTATGGCTACACCTTC.

The V gene is TRBV5-4, the J gene TRBJ1-4; 8 positions agree with TRBD1. Germline CDR1 and CDR2: SGHNT and YYREEE (reference sequence). The CDR3 covers 16 residues. V dropped 4 bases and J dropped 1; count of bases not matched to a gene: 6. CDR3 sequence: CASSLRGLKTNEKLFF. CDR3 nucleotides: TGTGCCAGCAGCCTCAGGGGGCTCAAAACTAATGAAAAACTGTTTTTT.

V usage is TRBV6-5 and J usage is TRBJ1-6; 9 bases match TRBD1. Germline V gene data show CDR1 as MNHEY and CDR2 as SVGAGI. The CDR3 loop spans 14 amino acids. Trimming at V came to 5 bases and at J to 8 bases, leaving 4 bases not matched to a gene. CDR3 nucleotides: TGTGCCAGCAGTGCGGGACAGGGCGATTCACCCCTCCACTTT. It is translated as CASSAGQGDSPLHF.

The chain carries TRBV29-1 and TRBJ2-3; TRBD2 aligns across 8 bases. Trimming took 7 bases from V and 3 from J; bases not matched to a gene: 12. Germline CDR1 SQVTM, CDR2 ANQGSEA. This CDR3 has 15 residues. CDR3 sequence (DNA): TGCAGCGCGGACTTATCCGGGGGGGTTACAGATACGCAGTATTTT. Its translation is CSADLSGGVTDTQYF.

V gene TRBV28 combines with J gene TRBJ1-2; possible D gene TRBD1, 6 bases. CDR1 is MDHEN, CDR2 SYDVKM, per germline. Trimming stripped 10 bases from V and 5 bases from J, with 23 bases between. The CDR3 sequence is 15 residues long. This CDR3 reads CATWRQGPYRYGYTF. The CDR3 bases are TGTGCCACCTGGCGGCAGGGGCCATACCGATATGGCTACACCTTC.

The chain links TRBV18 to TRBJ1-2; weak D call: TRBD1 (5 bases). CDR1 KGHSH and CDR2 LQKENI come from the germline V gene. V gave up 2 bases and J gave up 7 bases, with 20 bases separating them. The CDR3 extends over 16 amino acids. The CDR3 here is CASSPRSISGGSGYTF. In DNA, the CDR3 is TGTGCCAGCTCACCAAGGTCGATTTCGGGGGGATCTGGCTACACCTTC.

The chain uses TRBV4-3 and TRBJ2-7, with 8 bases lining up with TRBD1. The V segment lost 0 bases and the J segment 0 bases; nucleotides outside the gene matches: 10. CDR1 and CDR2 (germline): LGHNA, YSLEER. CDR3 length: 18 residues. The CDR3 DNA is TGCGCCAGCAGCCAAGATGTAACAGGGGGTGCTCGCTCCTACGAGCAGTACTTC. Amino acids: CASSQDVTGGARSYEQYF.

The table lists this clone with a few counts. The gene calls are TRBV9 and TRBJ1-2; 8 bases agree with TRBD1. Germline CDR1 and CDR2: SGDLS and YYNGEE. V was clipped by 2 bases and J by 3 bases; unmatched bases: 6. The CDR3 extends over 15 amino acids. The CDR3 nucleotides read TGTGCCAGCAGCGTTTCCGCAGGGGGCGACTATGGCTACACCTTC. Its protein product is CASSVSAGGDYGYTF.

This chain joins TRBV2 and TRBJ2-2; 11 bases map to TRBD1. CDR3 length equals 14 residues. V lost 6 bases, J lost 4 bases, and 1 base stayed unmatched. Looked up from germline, CDR1 is SNHLY and CDR2 is FYNNEI. The CDR3 sequence: CASRGQGGTGELFF. DNA for the CDR3: TGTGCCAGCAGGGGACAGGGGGGCACCGGGGAGCTGTTTTTT.

This clone was seen only a few times. The chain has TRBV7-2 and TRBJ2-2; 8 bases line up with TRBD1. The CDR3 covers 15 residues. CDR1 is SGHTA, CDR2 FQGNSA, per germline. Unmatched junction bases numbered 5, after V lost 3 bases and J lost 5 bases. CDR3 nucleotides: TGTGCCAGCAGCTTCAAGCAGGGGGCGACCGGGGAGCTGTTTTTT. Translated, it gives CASSFKQGATGELFF.

This clone was seen only a few times. The chain uses TRBV19 and TRBJ1-4; 9 bases are a match to TRBD1. The CDR3 extends over 18 amino acids. CDR1 and CDR2 from the germline V gene are LNHDA and SQIVND (reference sequence). The V and J ends lost 4 bases and 5 bases, in that order; junction bases with no gene match: 14. CDR3 in amino acids: CASSTMSTSGTGNEKLFF. CDR3 sequence (DNA): TGTGCCAGTAGTACAATGTCAACCTCCGGGACAGGGAATGAAAAACTGTTTTTT.

The V and J genes are TRBV4-1 and TRBJ1-5; 7 bases are a match to TRBD1. V gave up 0 bases and J gave up 5 bases; unmatched junction bases: 1. The CDR3 runs 14 residues. CDR1 is MGHRA and CDR2 is YSYEKL in the germline V gene. CDR3 coding DNA: TGCGCCAGCAGCCAAGAAACAGGGGATCAGCCCCAGCATTTT. Translation: CASSQETGDQPQHF.

The chain couples TRBV6-1 to TRBJ2-2; TRBD1 matches 7 bases. The CDR3 runs to 14 residues. CDR1 and CDR2 from the germline V gene are MNHNS and SASEGT. V was pared by 6 bases and J by 4 bases, with 5 bases of the junction left unmatched. The CDR3 nucleotides are TGTGCCAGCAGATGGTCAGGGGGCACCGGGGAGCTGTTTTTT. Amino acids: CASRWSGGTGELFF.

The chain is built from TRBV5-1 and TRBJ2-3, with 7 bases aligning to TRBD1. CDR3 length: 13 amino acids. After removal of 4 bases from V and 6 bases from J, the junction contained 5 bases not matched to a gene. Germline CDR1 is SGHRS and CDR2 is YFSETQ. CDR3 in amino acids: CASSVTGEDTQYF. The CDR3, as DNA: TGCGCCAGCAGCGTTACAGGGGAGGATACGCAGTATTTT.

The CDR3 DNA sequence: TGTGCCACCGCCCGGGACAACGGAAACACCATATATTTT. It is translated as CATARDNGNTIYF. The chain is built from TRBV9 and TRBJ1-3; D is perhaps TRBD1 (6 bases). Trimming took 9 bases from V and 4 from J, leaving 14 bases between them. Germline-derived CDR1 and CDR2 are SGDLS and YYNGEE. The CDR3 length is 13 residues.

The chain employs TRBV10-3 and TRBJ1-5; no firm D call. Trimming left V 0 bases short and J 2 bases short, with 11 bases between. The germline V gene encodes CDR1 ENHRY and CDR2 SYGVKD. CDR3 length: 16 amino acids. This CDR3 is CAISESGISGNQPQHF. The CDR3 DNA is TGTGCCATCAGTGAGTCTGGCATTTCAGGCAATCAGCCCCAGCATTTT.

This chain uses TRBV9 with TRBJ2-5; 11 bases are a match to TRBD2. CDR1 and CDR2 (germline): SGDLS, YYNGEE. Trimming removed 2 bases from V and 2 bases from J; junction bases left unmatched: 5. The CDR3 loop spans 16 amino acids. CDR3 nucleotide sequence: TGTGCCAGCAGCGTCAATAGCGGGGGGGATCAAGAGACCCAGTACTTC. It translates to CASSVNSGGDQETQYF.

The chain carries TRBV5-4 and TRBJ2-1; TRBD1 aligns across 7 bases. This CDR3 has 16 amino acids. In germline, CDR1 is SGHNT, CDR2 YYREEE (reference sequence). J gave up 0 bases and V 4 bases, and 7 bases lay outside the gene matches. The CDR3 DNA reads TGTGCCAGCAGCACATTCACAGGGGTCTCCTACAATGAGCAGTTCTTC. Translating it yields CASSTFTGVSYNEQFF.

The chain joins TRBV5-1 to TRBJ1-6; 7 nucleotides align to TRBD1. This CDR3 is built from 15 residues. V trimming: 1 base; J trimming: 8 bases; junction bases outside the gene matches: 6. Germline V gene sequence: CDR1 SGHRS, CDR2 YFSETQ. CDR3 sequence (DNA): TGCGCCAGCAGCTTGCAAGGGGGCAAGGATTCACCCCTCCACTTT. Its translation is CASSLQGGKDSPLHF. The full variable domain, its missing parts supplied by reference TRBV5-1 and TRBJ1-6, is KAGVTQTPRYLIKTRGQQVTLSCSPISGHRSVSWYQQTPGQGLQFLFEYFSETQRNKGNFPGRFSGRQFSNSRSEMNVSTLELGDSALYLCASSLQGGKDSPLHFGNGTRLTVT.

This clone was seen more than once but under ten times. This rearrangement joins TRBV19 to TRBJ1-5, with TRBD1 matching 8 bases. The germline V gene encodes CDR1 LNHDA and CDR2 SQIVND (reference sequence). V shed 6 bases and J 5 bases; nucleotides not matched to a gene: 3. The CDR3 is 13 residues long. The DNA for the CDR3 is TGTGCCAGTAGAGGGACAGGACATCAGCCCCAGCATTTT. Translating gives CASRGTGHQPQHF.

The chain is built from TRBV19 and TRBJ1-1, with D uncertain. CDR3 size: 14 residues. Germline V gives CDR1 LNHDA, CDR2 SQIVND (reference sequence). V lost 8 bases to trimming and J lost 1 base, with 14 bases between them. The CDR3 spells CASAPTFENTEAFF. The CDR3 bases are TGTGCCAGTGCCCCTACCTTTGAGAACACTGAAGCTTTCTTT. Based on the CDR3 plus reference TRBV19 and TRBJ1-1, the full variable domain is DGGITQSPKYLFRKEGQNVTLSCEQNLNHDAMYWYRQDPGQGLRLIYYSQIVNDFQKGDIAEGYSVSREKKESFPLTVTSAQKNPTAFYLCASAPTFENTEAFFGQGTRLTVV.

The chain carries TRBV2 and TRBJ2-5, with TRBD2 matching 8 bases. The trim removed 2 bases at V and 10 bases at J, leaving 12 bases unmatched. Germline V gives CDR1 SNHLY, CDR2 FYNNEI. The CDR3 consists of 15 residues. CDR3 region: CASSEIGRGRGVQYF. The DNA of the CDR3 is TGTGCCAGCAGTGAAATTGGACGGGGGCGGGGGGTCCAGTACTTC.

The chain couples TRBV28 to TRBJ1-1; D is uncertain. CDR1 and CDR2 (germline): MDHEN, SYDVKM. Between the trimmed V and J ends, which lost 6 bases and 1 base, there was a span of 6 bases. The CDR3 consists of 12 residues. The CDR3 sequence is CASRGPNTEAFF. The CDR3 nucleotides are TGTGCCAGCAGGGGCCCGAACACTGAAGCTTTCTTT.